What follows are 8 T cell receptor beta chains derived from one specimen sequenced in a study of T-cell reconstitution after alpha-beta-depleted transplantation in children (dated by TCRdb to about 2016). Receptor libraries were prepared by PCR. Sequencing was performed on an Illumina HiSeq 2500. Molecular barcoding was employed in the preparation of TCR libraries, with unique molecular identifiers being used to normalize TCRbeta repertoire quantification. TCRdb redid the processing of the public reads, applying fastp at Q25 and MiXCR, and retained in-frame beta chains. All rows with the same CDR3 protein become a single entry with the most common DNA and genes. In this sample the table shows fewer than 750,000 distinct CDR3 sequences, around 23% of which occur a single time. The ten top clones hold 12% to 15% of the sample. The meaning of the sample's treatment or condition label: allogeneic hematopoietic cell transplantation with graft depleted of TCRalphabeta T cells and CD19 B cells.

The material sequenced was PBMCs, mostly from graft donor cells, taken 360 days after TCRalphabeta/CD19-depleted stem cell transplant. The receptor source for this set is a boy less than two years old who had a stem cell transplant for acute myeloid leukemia, so the T cells may come from the graft donor.

This clonotype came up many times. This chain uses TRBV4-1 with TRBJ2-1, with D perhaps being TRBD1 or TRBD2 (7 bases each). The V end was cut by 1 base, the J end by 2 bases, with 12 bases between. Germline V gene lookup returns CDR1 MGHRA and CDR2 YSYEKL. The CDR3 totals 16 residues. As DNA, the CDR3 is TGCGCCAGCAGCCAAGTTCAGGGGGGGACCTACAATGAGCAGTTCTTC. This sequence encodes CASSQVQGGTYNEQFF.

This chain links TRBV24-1 with TRBJ2-5; D gene uncertain. The CDR3 has 12 amino acids. Per the germline V gene, CDR1 is KGHDR and CDR2 is SFDVKD. Trimming stripped 4 bases from V and 5 bases from J, with 7 bases between. The CDR3 loop reads CATSEGLETQYF. CDR3 in DNA: TGTGCCACCAGTGAGGGGTTGGAGACCCAGTACTTC.

This clonotype was seen a few times. The chain couples TRBV7-3 to TRBJ2-1, with D unclear. CDR1 and CDR2 from the germline V gene are SGHTA and FQGTGA. This CDR3 contains 13 residues. V lost 5 bases and J 5 bases, leaving 10 bases between the germline ends. The CDR3 region is CASSPGPDNEQFF. In nucleotides, the CDR3 is TGTGCCAGCAGCCCGGGCCCCGACAATGAGCAGTTCTTC. Full variable domain (missing parts from reference TRBV7-3 and TRBJ2-1): GAGVSQTPSNKVTEKGKYVELRCDPISGHTALYWYRQSLGQGPEFLIYFQGTGAADDSGLPNDRFFAVRPEGSVSTLKIQRTERGDSAVYLCASSPGPDNEQFFGPGTRLTVL.

This clonotype occurred a few times. The chain links TRBV11-1 to TRBJ2-6, with D possibly TRBD1 on 5 matching bases. V shed 2 bases and J shed 0 bases, with 11 bases lying between them. Germline V gene lookup returns CDR1 SGHAT and CDR2 FQDESV (reference sequence). This CDR3 is 17 amino acids long. CDR3 protein: CASSLLPGRSGANVLTF. CDR3 in DNA: TGTGCCAGCAGCTTACTTCCAGGGCGCTCTGGGGCCAACGTCCTGACTTTC.

The chain is built from TRBV5-6 and TRBJ2-5; a possible D gene is TRBD1 (6 bases). From germline, CDR1 is SGHDT and CDR2 YYEEEE. The germline V and J ends were trimmed by 0 bases and 4 bases, with 19 bases remaining between them. CDR3 length equals 17 residues. The CDR3, as DNA: TGTGCCAGCAGCTTGGTTGGCGAAGCAGGGGCTATAGAGACCCAGTACTTC. Protein: CASSLVGEAGAIETQYF.

This rearrangement joins TRBV6-1 to TRBJ2-3; 8 bases are a match to TRBD2. J was trimmed by 6 bases and V by 11 bases; bases with no gene match: 10. Germline loops: CDR1 MNHNS, CDR2 SASEGT. The CDR3 consists of 13 residues. The CDR3 spells CAVNSGGLDTQYF. The CDR3, as DNA: TGTGCCGTCAACTCGGGGGGGCTTGATACGCAGTATTTT.

V and J are TRBV5-1 and TRBJ2-5; perhaps D is TRBD1 or TRBD2 (5 bases each). The CDR3 consists of 16 residues. The V end lost 0 bases, the J end lost 2 bases, and 14 bases lay between the germline ends. The germline gives CDR1 SGHRS, CDR2 YFSETQ. This chain's CDR3 is CASSLEMGTGQETQYF. The CDR3 bases are TGCGCCAGCAGCTTGGAGATGGGGACGGGGCAAGAGACCCAGTACTTC.

CDR3 loop: CATRASGKNTVTGELFF. CDR3 nucleotide sequence: TGTGCCACCAGGGCTAGCGGAAAAAACACCGTCACCGGGGAGCTGTTTTTT. The rearrangement joins TRBV24-1 to TRBJ2-2; 7 bases map to TRBD2. The CDR3 is 17 residues long. The trim removed 7 bases at V and 4 bases at J, leaving 14 bases unmatched. In germline, CDR1 is KGHDR, CDR2 SFDVKD.